The rows below give T cell receptor beta chains drawn from one sample of a study of CD4 T cells in relation to SARS-CoV-2 and coronaviruses. The protocol was immunoSEQ multiplex PCR, while the TCRdb copy is restricted to in-frame clones and leaves out a portion. Seen here are approximately 43,000 clones, roughly 84% observed once, and the top ten hold 1% to 1.5%. Their antigens remain unidentified. Sequencing was carried out using naive CD4+ T cells from PBMCs, cultured in vitro. The receptor source for this set is an adult with COVID-19. Each CDR3 is given with its conserved first and last residue. D genes are given only for firm matches. Only some rows state a clone size, as once, few, many or a class for expanded clones.

d_gene	j_gene	len	v_gene	abundance	CDR3aa	CDR3nt
NA	TRBJ2-7	15	TRBV28	few	CASSSPGTIPYEQYF	TGTGCCAGCAGTTCCCCCGGGACAATTCCGTACGAGCAGTACTTC
NA	TRBJ2-1	13	TRBV9	NA	CASSVGDYNEQFF	TGTGCCAGCAGCGTAGGGGACTACAATGAGCAGTTCTTC
NA	TRBJ2-1	12	TRBV14	NA	CASSQSGPEQFF	TGTGCCAGCAGCCAAAGCGGGCCCGAGCAGTTCTTC
NA	TRBJ2-2	15	TRBV6-5	few	CASSYSRNRAGELFF	TGTGCCAGCAGTTACTCGAGAAACAGGGCCGGGGAGCTGTTTTTT
NA	TRBJ2-3	12	TRBV2	NA	CASKGWTDTQYF	TGTGCCAGCAAGGGCTGGACAGATACGCAGTATTTT
TRBD2	TRBJ2-1	16	TRBV19	NA	CASSILSRRESGEQFF	TGTGCCAGTAGTATTTTAAGTCGGCGGGAGTCGGGTGAGCAGTTCTTC
NA	TRBJ2-1	15	TRBV7-9	few	CASSRSNNNFNEQFF	TGTGCCAGCAGCCGCTCTAATAACAATTTCAATGAGCAGTTCTTC
NA	TRBJ1-1	13	TRBV2	few	CASGTGSNTEAFF	TGTGCCAGTGGGACGGGTTCGAACACTGAAGCTTTCTTT
NA	TRBJ2-3	18	TRBV24-1	NA	CATSDFAGLGSNTDTQYF	TGTGCCACCAGTGATTTTGCGGGACTTGGGAGTAACACAGATACGCAGTATTTT
TRBD2	TRBJ2-7	14	TRBV5-8	NA	CASRGEGWPNEQYF	TGTGCCAGCAGGGGGGAGGGGTGGCCGAACGAGCAGTACTTC
NA	TRBJ2-5	15	TRBV7-2	NA	CASSPRTRGFETQYF	TGTGCCAGCAGCCCACGTACCCGGGGGTTTGAGACCCAGTACTTC
NA	TRBJ2-1	13	TRBV29-1	NA	CSVDRATNNEQFF	TGCAGCGTTGACAGGGCCACCAACAATGAGCAGTTCTTC
TRBD2	TRBJ2-3	17	TRBV9	NA	CASSAITLAGSSDTQYF	TGTGCCAGCAGCGCCATTACCCTAGCGGGATCTTCAGATACGCAGTATTTT
NA	TRBJ2-7	13	TRBV6-1	NA	CASSEEGVGEQYF	TGTGCCAGCAGTGAAGAGGGTGTGGGCGAGCAGTACTTC
TRBD2	TRBJ2-2	17	TRBV9	NA	CASSVSPGLAGVGELFF	TGTGCCAGCAGCGTTAGCCCCGGACTAGCGGGTGTCGGGGAGCTGTTTTTT
NA	TRBJ2-1	14	TRBV10-3	once	CAIGTGQAELSEFF	TGTGCCATCGGTACAGGGCAGGCTGAACTATCGGAGTTCTTC
NA	TRBJ1-1	13	TRBV6-5	NA	CASSQGRNSRAFF	TGTGCCAGCAGTCAGGGAAGGAACTCTAGGGCTTTCTTT
NA	TRBJ1-1	12	TRBV3-1/TRBV3-2	NA	CASSQPYIEAFF	TGTGCCAGCAGCCAACCCTACATTGAAGCTTTCTTT
NA	TRBJ1-5	13	TRBV6-5	once	CARRGNSNQPQHF	TGTGCCAGAAGGGGAAATAGCAATCAGCCCCAGCATTTT
NA	TRBJ1-1	13	TRBV6-5	once	CASSYSRNTEAFF	TGTGCCAGCAGTTACTCCAGGAACACTGAAGCTTTCTTT
TRBD1	TRBJ1-4	17	TRBV7-3	NA	CASRGTGVKDVGEKLFF	TGTGCCAGCAGGGGGACAGGGGTGAAGGACGTGGGAGAAAAACTGTTTTTT
NA	TRBJ1-4	18	TRBV6-1	NA	CASSEVGVGVATNEKLFF	TGTGCCAGCAGTGAAGTGGGGGTAGGGGTTGCAACTAATGAAAAACTGTTTTTT
NA	TRBJ2-3	16	TRBV9	NA	CASSGRGGERTDTQYF	TGTGCCAGCAGCGGGAGGGGGGGAGAGCGCACAGATACGCAGTATTTT
NA	TRBJ2-3	14	TRBV19	NA	CASNSAASTDTQYF	TGTGCCAGTAATAGCGCCGCTAGCACAGATACGCAGTATTTT
TRBD2	TRBJ2-5	15	TRBV11-3	NA	CASSRRGGFGETQYF	TGTGCCAGCAGCCGACGGGGGGGATTTGGGGAGACCCAGTACTTC
TRBD2	TRBJ2-1	15	TRBV4-1	NA	CASSLTSGTYNEQFF	TGCGCCAGCAGCTTAACTAGCGGCACCTACAATGAGCAGTTCTTC
TRBD1	TRBJ1-1	17	TRBV7-8	NA	CASSLAYRDRGGTEAFF	TGTGCCAGCAGCTTAGCTTACAGGGACAGGGGAGGCACTGAAGCTTTCTTT
NA	TRBJ2-2	15	TRBV9	NA	CASSTSHTNTGELFF	TGTGCCAGCAGCACCAGTCATACAAACACCGGGGAGCTGTTTTTT
NA	TRBJ2-7	10	TRBV20-1	NA	CSASDYEQYF	TGCAGTGCCAGCGACTACGAGCAGTACTTC
TRBD1	TRBJ2-7	14	TRBV7-9	NA	CASSSPGTGNEQYF	TGTGCCAGCAGCTCCCCCGGGACAGGTAACGAGCAGTACTTC
NA	TRBJ2-1	11	TRBV2	NA	CASRDYNEQFF	TGTGCCAGCAGAGACTACAATGAGCAGTTCTTC
TRBD2	TRBJ2-3	15	TRBV5-1	once	CASHRGGTSTDTQYF	TGCGCCAGCCACCGGGGGGGAACTAGCACAGATACGCAGTATTTT
TRBD1	TRBJ1-5	13	TRBV2	NA	CASTDRGDQPQHF	TGTGCCAGCACGGACAGGGGGGATCAGCCCCAGCATTTT
TRBD1	TRBJ2-5	14	TRBV29-1	NA	CSVEGQAGGETQYF	TGCAGCGTGGAGGGACAGGCGGGCGGGGAGACCCAGTACTTC
TRBD1	TRBJ1-5	16	TRBV24-1	NA	CATSGQGQGGNQPQHF	TGTGCCACCAGTGGCCAGGGACAGGGGGGCAATCAGCCCCAGCATTTT
NA	TRBJ2-2	16	TRBV15	few	CATSRDQIRATGELFF	TGTGCCACCAGCAGAGATCAAATACGGGCCACCGGGGAGCTGTTTTTT
TRBD1	TRBJ2-7	14	TRBV13	NA	CASSEGQRYYEQYF	TGTGCCAGCAGCGAGGGACAGCGATACTACGAGCAGTACTTC
NA	TRBJ2-1	12	TRBV19	NA	CASTDGQRRQFF	TGTGCCAGTACCGATGGACAGCGAAGGCAGTTCTTC
TRBD1	TRBJ2-2	13	TRBV2	NA	CASMGQGAGELFF	TGTGCCAGCATGGGGCAGGGGGCCGGGGAGCTGTTTTTT
TRBD2	TRBJ2-1	14	TRBV6-5	NA	CASTSTSGDNEQFF	TGTGCCAGCACCTCGACTAGCGGGGACAATGAGCAGTTCTTC